This T cell receptor beta chain was obtained from a study of CD8+CD57+ T cells in acquired aplastic anemia. Turning to the study itself: The mean DNA yield obtained from sorted CD4+ and CD8+ cells came to roughly 3.4 ug. Overall study results and limits: A set of about 28 CD8+ CDR3 sequences was shared between patients and controls, and these sequences appeared highly expressed in patients.

A remark on this clonotype: The antigen is not known.

Germline loops: CDR1 DFQATT, CDR2 SNEGSKA (reference sequence). The trim removed 5 bases at V and 14 bases at J, leaving 18 bases unmatched. The CDR3 is made up of 14 amino acids. Sequenced patients had shown CD8+CD57+ cell expansion by flow cytometry. Acquired aplastic anemia of severe grade affected all patients. Template material for TCR beta VDJ and CDR3 profiling consisted of genomic DNA. TCRdb itself ran the reads through MiXCR, one entry per CDR3 protein. The sample lists over 150,000 distinct CDR3 sequences, about 52% seen once, with about an eighth in the top ten. The sequencing sample was made of sorted CD4+, CD8+, or CD8+CD57+ T cells (not recorded which) from PBMCs. J is TRBJ2-1 and V is TRBV20-1, with 7 bases identical to TRBD1. This sequence originates from a human donor with aplastic anemia. The CDR3 DNA is TGCAGTGCTCCGCGAGCGACAGGGTACGAAGTGGAGTTCTTC. This sequence encodes CSAPRATGYEVEFF.